Shown below are 31 T cell receptor beta chains from a single sample sequenced in a study of blood T cell repertoires in COVID-19. Here immunoSEQ multiplex PCR was the method, and the copy in TCRdb shows in-frame clones only, minus some. The sample comprises around 310,000 clones, roughly 90% of which are singletons, and 0.95% to 1.3% rests with the top ten. Input material: peripheral blood. These receptors were taken from a middle-aged woman with COVID-19, enrolled during active disease.

The chain uses TRBV6-1 and TRBJ1-1; 8 bases are a match to TRBD1. The CDR3 consists of 13 residues. Germline-derived CDR1 and CDR2 are MNHNS and SASEGT. With 7 bases clipped from V and 7 bases from J, the junction kept 8 bases outside the gene matches. Here the CDR3 DNA reads TGTGCCAGCAAGGACAGGGCAATCGATGAAGCTTTCTTT. Its protein is CASKDRAIDEAFF.

The sample holds one count of this clone. The chain recombines TRBV3-1 (or the pseudogene TRBV3-2) with TRBJ2-1; 10 bases agree with TRBD1. J was trimmed by 4 bases and V by 3 bases; bases with no gene match: 6. Germline assignment: CDR1 LGHDT and CDR2 YNNKEL (reference sequence). The CDR3 spans 16 residues. This CDR3 reads CASSQLGTGAYNEQFF. Here the CDR3 DNA reads TGTGCCAGCAGCCAGTTGGGGACAGGGGCTTACAATGAGCAGTTCTTC.

For this clone: Other DNA sequences in the sample encode the same CDR3. The chain employs TRBV7-2 and TRBJ1-3; D possibly corresponds to TRBD1 (6 bases). Between the trimmed V and J ends, which lost 4 bases and 1 base, there was a span of 11 bases. This CDR3 spans 15 amino acids. The germline V gene encodes CDR1 SGHTA and CDR2 FQGNSA. CDR3 residues: CASSSRGGSGNTIYF. CDR3 coding DNA: TGTGCCAGCAGCTCCCGAGGGGGATCTGGAAACACCATATATTTT.

This chain uses TRBV9 with TRBJ2-7, with D tentatively TRBD1 (5 bases). Germline CDR1 and CDR2: SGDLS and YYNGEE. V gave up 4 bases and J gave up 3 bases, with 14 bases separating them. The CDR3 contains 14 residues. The CDR3 loop reads CASSPRTFNYEQYF. DNA of the CDR3: TGTGCCAGCAGCCCCCGGACATTTAACTACGAGCAGTACTTC.

This chain connects TRBV6-2 or TRBV6-3 to TRBJ2-3; no clear D gene. Germline V gene lookup returns CDR1 MNHEY and CDR2 SVGEGT. V lost 3 bases and J lost 4, with 14 bases in between. The CDR3 totals 15 residues. As DNA, the CDR3 is TGTGCCAGCAGTTATGTCGCCCTAGGCCCAGATACGCAGTATTTT. Translation gives CASSYVALGPDTQYF.

This chain connects TRBV6-5 to TRBJ2-7, with D perhaps matching TRBD2 (5 bases). The CDR3 has 15 amino acids. Germline V gene sequence: CDR1 MNHEY, CDR2 SVGAGI. V was cut by 8 bases and J by 0 bases, with 17 bases left in between. The CDR3 region has the DNA TGTGCCAGCGCTGTTGTGGCTGGGAGCTCCTACGAGCAGTACTTC. It encodes CASAVVAGSSYEQYF.

This rearrangement joins TRBV5-1 to TRBJ2-2; D may be TRBD1 (5 bases). The V and J ends lost 4 bases and 8 bases respectively, with 21 bases between them. Germline-derived CDR1 and CDR2 are SGHRS and YFSETQ. The CDR3 loop spans 16 amino acids. The CDR3 DNA reads TGCGCCAGCAGCCGTAGGGGTAACCAGGACGGGGGGGAGCTGTTTTTT. It encodes CASSRRGNQDGGELFF.

This chain connects TRBV14 to TRBJ2-1; D is unresolved. The CDR3 loop spans 12 amino acids. Trimming stripped 1 base from V and 9 bases from J, with 7 bases between. Germline V CDR1 and CDR2: SGHDN, FVKESK. The CDR3 reads CASSQGSVEQFF. CDR3 DNA sequence: TGTGCCAGCAGCCAAGGTAGTGTTGAGCAGTTCTTC.

This chain links TRBV16 with TRBJ1-2, with 8 bases lining up with TRBD1. This CDR3 region has 14 residues. In germline, CDR1 is KGHSY, CDR2 FQNENV. The V and J ends lost 4 bases and 8 bases, in that order; junction bases with no gene match: 9. The CDR3 loop is CASSLLGTGGGYTF. The CDR3 nucleotides are TGTGCCAGCAGCCTCCTCGGGACAGGTGGGGGCTACACCTTC.

This clone turned up a few times. The rearrangement joins TRBV14 to TRBJ1-6; D unclear. Germline V gives CDR1 SGHDN, CDR2 FVKESK. CDR3 length: 15 residues. Trimming took off 0 bases at V and 7 bases at J, with 10 bases between the two ends. CDR3 region: CASSQELLENSPLHF. CDR3 DNA: TGTGCCAGCAGCCAAGAGTTACTGGAGAATTCACCCCTCCACTTT.

The chain combines TRBV7-2 with TRBJ2-1; 9 bases match TRBD2. With 5 bases clipped from V and 4 bases from J, the junction kept 9 bases outside the gene matches. The CDR3 length is 16 residues. CDR1 is SGHTA, CDR2 FQGNSA, per germline. This CDR3 is CASSAPSGVSYNEQFF. The DNA of the CDR3 is TGTGCCAGCAGCGCCCCTAGCGGGGTCTCTTACAATGAGCAGTTCTTC.

V gene TRBV7-8 combines with J gene TRBJ1-3, with 10 bases matching TRBD1. In germline, CDR1 is SGHVS, CDR2 FQNEAQ. V trimming: 4 bases; J trimming: 11 bases; junction bases outside the gene matches: 11. The CDR3 runs 15 residues. The CDR3 nucleotides read TGTGCCAGCAGCTCGAGGGACAGGGGAACGTTCCCCATATATTTT. Translated, it gives CASSSRDRGTFPIYF.

V and J are TRBV9 and TRBJ2-7; TRBD2 matches at 13 bases. Germline V lookup: CDR1 SGDLS, CDR2 YYNGEE. The V and J ends lost 3 bases and 7 bases, in that order; junction bases with no gene match: 10. This CDR3 spans 16 amino acids. The CDR3 nucleotides are TGTGCCAGCAGCGCCGCCGGACTAGCGGGAGTCTTTGAGCAGTACTTC. This gives the protein CASSAAGLAGVFEQYF. Complete variable domain (other parts from reference TRBV9 and TRBJ2-7): DSGVTQTPKHLITATGQRVTLRCSPRSGDLSVYWYQQSLDQGLQFLIQYYNGEERAKGNILERFSAQQFPDLHSELNLSSLELGDSALYFCASSAAGLAGVFEQYFGPGTRLTVT.

The chain has TRBV6-6 and TRBJ2-7, with 8 bases identical to TRBD1. The CDR3 is 16 amino acids. The germline V gene has CDR1 MNHNY and CDR2 SVGAGI (reference sequence). V shed 6 bases and J 5 bases; nucleotides not matched to a gene: 15. The CDR3 reads CASSWIRQGTVHEQYF. The CDR3, as DNA: TGTGCCAGCAGCTGGATAAGACAGGGGACCGTCCACGAGCAGTACTTC.

This clone was detected many times. This chain joins TRBV4-3 and TRBJ1-1; weak D call: TRBD1 (5 bases). Germline loops: CDR1 LGHNA, CDR2 YSLEER. The CDR3 is made up of 14 amino acids. The germline V and J ends were trimmed by 0 bases and 6 bases, with 11 bases remaining between them. CDR3 nucleotide sequence: TGCGCCAGCAGCCAAGACAGGGCGAGGCCTGAAGCTTTCTTT. It codes for CASSQDRARPEAFF.

CDR3 protein: CATSRAHGRAGDNTGELFF. The CDR3 region has the DNA TGTGCCACCAGCAGAGCTCATGGCAGGGCAGGGGATAACACCGGGGAGCTGTTTTTT. The chain recombines TRBV15 with TRBJ2-2; D possibly corresponds to TRBD1 (6 bases). CDR1 and CDR2 (germline): LNHNV, YYDKDF (reference sequence). With 1 base removed from V and 2 bases from J, the gap between germline ends came to 20 bases. The CDR3 covers 19 residues.

V and J are TRBV7-6 and TRBJ2-2; D is possibly TRBD1 (5 bases). This CDR3 is 15 amino acids long. Trimming took off 3 bases at V and 0 bases at J, with 8 bases between the two ends. Germline CDR1 SGHVS, CDR2 FNYEAQ. The CDR3: CASSLGQANTGELFF. The CDR3 region has the DNA TGTGCCAGCAGCTTGGGGCAGGCGAACACCGGGGAGCTGTTTTTT.

J is TRBJ1-1 and V is TRBV9; D is uncertain. The germline V gene has CDR1 SGDLS and CDR2 YYNGEE. The CDR3 is 15 amino acids. V was shortened by 0 bases and J by 0 bases, with 9 bases between the two germline ends. The CDR3 nucleotides read TGTGCCAGCAGCGTAGCACTGAATATGAACACTGAAGCTTTCTTT. Encoded protein: CASSVALNMNTEAFF.

The chain joins TRBV6-1 to TRBJ1-6, with TRBD1 as a possible D gene (6 bases). Germline CDR1 MNHNS, CDR2 SASEGT. Trimming took off 4 bases at V and 2 bases at J, with 15 bases between the two ends. The CDR3 is made up of 17 amino acids. For the CDR3, the DNA is TGTGCCAGCAGTGCTCCTCGGGGGGGCGCCTATAATTCACCCCTCCACTTT. Its protein product is CASSAPRGGAYNSPLHF.

The V gene is TRBV12-3 or TRBV12-4, the J gene TRBJ2-7; no reliable D call. This CDR3 has 13 amino acids. Trimming left V 6 bases short and J 3 bases short, with 12 bases between. CDR3 sequence: CASRRSSIYEQYF. The CDR3 nucleotides read TGTGCCAGCAGGCGTAGTTCCATCTACGAGCAGTACTTC.

Comment on this clone: Germline and junction disagree at one end, which may indicate a read error. The rearrangement joins TRBV7-7 to TRBJ2-5; 10 bases match TRBD2. Germline lookup yields CDR1 SSHAT and CDR2 FNYEAQ (reference sequence). The CDR3 length is 15 residues. The CDR3 region is CASSLASGSRETQYF. CDR3 DNA: TGTGCTAGCAGCTTAGCTAGCGGGAGTAGAGAGACCCAGTACTTC.

This sequence joins TRBV7-2 and TRBJ2-7; D remains ambiguous. V dropped 5 bases and J dropped 0 bases, with 11 bases sitting between them. Germline lookup yields CDR1 SGHTA and CDR2 FQGNSA. CDR3 length: 14 residues. CDR3: CASSPEWSSYEQYF. As DNA, the CDR3 is TGTGCCAGCAGCCCGGAGTGGAGCTCCTACGAGCAGTACTTC.

The V and J genes are TRBV5-4 and TRBJ2-2, with D possibly being TRBD2 (6 bases). Deletions cut 1 base from V and 4 bases from J, with 11 bases between. Per germline, CDR1 SGHNT and CDR2 YYREEE (reference sequence). The CDR3 consists of 15 residues. CDR3 coding DNA: TGTGCCAGCAGCTTGTCGGGGGTTGTCACCGGGGAGCTGTTTTTT. Protein: CASSLSGVVTGELFF.

The chain joins TRBV6-5 to TRBJ1-1, with D tentatively TRBD1 (5 bases). Trimming stripped 7 bases from V and 2 bases from J, with 11 bases between. The CDR3 runs 13 residues. Per the germline V gene, CDR1 is MNHEY and CDR2 is SVGAGI. The CDR3 DNA reads as TGTGCCAGCACTACGACAGTTAACACTGAAGCTTTCTTT. Translation gives CASTTTVNTEAFF.

The CDR3 DNA reads as TGTGCCAGCAGTGTGAGCTCTGGAAACACCATATATTTT. Residues: CASSVSSGNTIYF. This chain joins TRBV25-1 and TRBJ1-3; no definite D call. Trimming cost V 4 bases and J 0 bases, with 4 bases left between them. The CDR3 spans 13 residues. The V gene's germline CDR1 is MGHDK and CDR2 SYGVNS. Full variable domain (missing parts from reference TRBV25-1 and TRBJ1-3): EADIYQTPRYLVIGTGKKITLECSQTMGHDKMYWYQQDPGMELHLIHYSYGVNSTEKGDLSSESTVSRIRTEHFPLTLESARPSHTSQYLCASSVSSGNTIYFGEGSWLTVV.

This sequence joins TRBV29-1 and TRBJ1-4; D uncertain. The CDR3 extends over 14 amino acids. Trimming took off 6 bases at V and 7 bases at J, with 18 bases between the two ends. Germline CDR1 SQVTM, CDR2 ANQGSEA. CDR3 sequence (DNA): TGCAGCGTCGCCTCACTAAGTGTGGCTGAAAAACTGTTTTTT. It is translated as CSVASLSVAEKLFF. The whole variable domain, remainder taken from reference TRBV29-1 and TRBJ1-4, is SAVISQKPSRDICQRGTSLTIQCQVDSQVTMMFWYRQQPGQSLTLIATANQGSEATYESGFVIDKFPISRPNLTFSTLTVSNMSPEDSSIYLCSVASLSVAEKLFFGSGTQLSVL.

This clone occurred once. The rearrangement uses TRBV4-1 and TRBJ1-1; 11 bases map to TRBD1. The CDR3 sequence is 17 residues long. Germline CDR1 reads MGHRA; CDR2 reads YSYEKL. Germline trimming cut 3 bases from V and 1 base from J; bases unmatched to any gene: 7. DNA for the CDR3: TGCGCCAGCAGCCAGTTAGGGACAGGGGGGGCGAACACTGAAGCTTTCTTT. Encoded protein: CASSQLGTGGANTEAFF.

This sequence joins TRBV5-1 and TRBJ2-3; 8 bases map to TRBD1. The V and J ends lost 0 bases and 4 bases, in that order; junction bases with no gene match: 7. The CDR3 consists of 16 residues. CDR1 and CDR2 from the germline V gene are SGHRS and YFSETQ. CDR3 bases: TGCGCCAGCAGCTTGGAGGGACAGGCGGCGGCAGATACGCAGTATTTT. Protein sequence: CASSLEGQAAADTQYF.

The gene calls are TRBV5-1 and TRBJ1-1, with TRBD1 identical over 8 bases. Germline CDR1 and CDR2: SGHRS and YFSETQ. With V trimmed by 4 bases and J by 3 bases, 8 bases remained unmatched. The CDR3 is 15 residues long. CDR3 nucleotide sequence: TGCGCCAGCAGCCTCACCGGGACAGGTCACACTGAAGCTTTCTTT. Its translation is CASSLTGTGHTEAFF.

This chain connects TRBV5-6 to TRBJ1-2, with no clear D. This CDR3 region has 15 residues. With 3 bases removed from V and 4 bases from J, the gap between germline ends came to 16 bases. Germline-derived CDR1 and CDR2 are SGHDT and YYEEEE. The CDR3 spells CASSWADYSLYGYTF. The CDR3, as DNA: TGTGCCAGCAGCTGGGCGGACTACTCCCTCTATGGCTACACCTTC.

The chain couples TRBV6-2 or TRBV6-3 to TRBJ2-5; 12 bases are a match to TRBD2. Germline assignment: CDR1 MNHEY and CDR2 SVGEGT. CDR3 length: 15 amino acids. V lost 5 bases, J lost 10 bases, and 11 bases stayed unmatched. The CDR3 DNA sequence: TGTGCCAGCAGTATTAGGACTAGCGGGATTAGGAACCAGTACTTC. Its translation is CASSIRTSGIRNQYF.